A single sample gave rise to the 22 T cell receptor beta chains below, sequenced in a study of tumor-infiltrating lymphocytes in primary liver carcinoma. Germline DNA was also extracted, while the blood RNA originated from unsorted whole blood. TCR beta cDNA was prepared out of around 460 ng total RNA by means of a constant-region primer. Each TCR beta library was derived from three nested multiplex PCR rounds that employed slightly modified ARM-PCR. Forward primers for TRBV1-TRBV30 and a C-beta reverse primer served the first two PCR rounds, at about 10 cycles each. TCRdb re-derived calls from the multiplex PCR reads in MiXCR, one entry per CDR3 protein. The profile covers around 330,000 distinct CDR3 sequences, with about 62% appearing a single time and approximately 9% taken by the ten largest. Sequencing was carried out using peripheral blood. The receptors here all came from a man aged 40-50 years with primary liver carcinoma and hepatitis B virus infection.

Of note for this clonotype: A much larger clone sits a single nucleotide away, making a read error possible. The chain carries TRBV6-2 or TRBV6-3 and TRBJ2-2; D unresolved. The CDR3 runs to 15 residues. From germline, CDR1 is MNHEY and CDR2 SVGEGT. Trimming took 7 bases from V and 1 from J, leaving 13 bases between them. The CDR3 coding sequence is TGTGCCAGCATTTGGCCCCGACAGAACACCGGGGAGCTGTTTTTT. Its translation: CASIWPRQNTGELFF.

A remark on this clonotype: With a much larger clone just one base away, this may be a read error. J is TRBJ2-1 and V is TRBV4-2; 13 nucleotides align to TRBD2. There are 17 residues in the CDR3. Germline assignment: CDR1 LGHNA and CDR2 YNFKEQ. CDR3 DNA sequence: TGTGCCGGCAGCCCCGGACTAGCGGGAGCCCCGGGCAATGAGCAGTTCTTC. Protein: CAGSPGLAGAPGNEQFF.

This clonotype has a single count. The chain links TRBV6-2 or TRBV6-3 to TRBJ2-3; tentative D call: TRBD2 (5 bases). Germline CDR1 is MNHEY and CDR2 is SVGEGT. This CDR3 is built from 15 residues. V lost 4 bases and J lost 0, with 11 bases in between. CDR3 sequence (DNA): TGTGCCAGCAGTTTCCCACGGGGTAGCACAGATACGCAGTATTTT. This translates into CASSFPRGSTDTQYF.

A word on this clonotype: A much larger clone sits a single nucleotide away, making a read error possible. This sequence joins TRBV5-4 and TRBJ1-2, with D tentatively TRBD1 (6 bases). This CDR3 is 12 amino acids long. CDR1 SGHNT and CDR2 YYREEE come from the germline V gene (reference sequence). The DNA for the CDR3 is TGTGCCAGCAGCTTTCCCTTCAGGGGCTACAACTTC. Protein product: CASSFPFRGYNF.

This clonotype was observed a few times. The chain employs TRBV6-1 and TRBJ1-6; no definite D call. V was trimmed by 3 bases and J by 7 bases, leaving 10 bases between them. The CDR3 is 14 amino acids. Germline CDR1 reads MNHNS; CDR2 reads SASEGT. The CDR3 loop is CASSDQAENSPLHF. The CDR3 DNA follows: TGTGCCAGCAGTGACCAGGCCGAAAATTCACCCCTCCACTTT.

To note about this clonotype: This clone may be a read error of a much larger clone one base away. V gene TRBV6-1 combines with J gene TRBJ1-1; D is possibly TRBD1 (5 bases). Germline V gives CDR1 MNHNS, CDR2 SASEGT. V lost 7 bases to trimming and J lost 11 bases, with 23 bases between them. This CDR3 contains 14 residues. CDR3 nucleotide sequence: TGTGCCAGCACCGACACTCCTGTGGGACCTAAGGCTTTCTTT. Protein sequence: CASTDTPVGPKAFF.

In the case of this clonotype: Germline is not matched at one junction end, which may reflect a read error. V usage is TRBV28 and J usage is TRBJ2-2, with D tentatively TRBD1 (6 bases). This CDR3 has 13 amino acids. Germline values: CDR1 MDHEN, CDR2 SYDVKM. CDR3 nucleotides: TGTGCCAACAGTCTCTCAGGGGCAGCAGGGCTGTTTTTT. Its translation is CANSLSGAAGLFF.

This clonotype was detected many times. V gene TRBV24-1 combines with J gene TRBJ1-4; D perhaps matches TRBD1 (5 bases). V was clipped by 5 bases and J by 3 bases, with 15 bases between them. Germline CDR1 KGHDR, CDR2 SFDVKD. The CDR3 sequence is 16 residues long. The CDR3 protein is CATSGPGDGSNEKLFF. Written as DNA, the CDR3 is TGTGCCACCAGTGGTCCCGGGGACGGCTCTAATGAAAAACTGTTTTTT.

Notes on this clonotype: A much bigger clone sits one base away, suggesting this may be a read error. V gene TRBV6-1 combines with J gene TRBJ2-1; perhaps TRBD2 as D (6 bases). Germline CDR1 reads MNHNS; CDR2 reads SASEGT. The CDR3 is 13 residues long. The V end lost 3 bases, the J end lost 12 bases, and 15 bases lay between the germline ends. CDR3 DNA: TGTGCCAGCAGTGATCGGGGGATTTATGGGCAGTTCTTC. This gives the protein CASSDRGIYGQFF.

This clonotype was counted once. A read error is likely, as this CDR3 ends without the conserved phenylalanine or tryptophan. The chain is built from TRBV5-6 and TRBJ1-1, with a tentative D call TRBD1 (6 bases). V lost 3 bases and J lost 5, with 17 bases in between. The CDR3 is made up of 15 amino acids. The germline gives CDR1 SGHDT, CDR2 YYEEEE. In nucleotides, the CDR3 is TGTGCCAGCAGCTCTCAGGGAGGGGGAAAAACTGAAGCTTTCTCT. Its translation: CASSSQGGGKTEAFS.

The gene calls are TRBV11-2 and TRBJ2-2; D unresolved. This CDR3 contains 15 residues. Germline V CDR1 and CDR2: SGHAT, FQNNGV. V gave up 3 bases and J gave up 1 base, with 9 bases separating them. Here the CDR3 DNA reads TGTGCCAGCAGCTTTATCGGCGGGAACACCGGGGAGCTGTTTTTT. Translation: CASSFIGGNTGELFF.

With regard to this clonotype: An end of the junction does not agree with germline; a read error may underlie this. The chain recombines TRBV29-1 with TRBJ2-2, with D perhaps TRBD1 (6 bases). This CDR3 region has 14 residues. Germline assignment: CDR1 SQVTM and CDR2 ANQGSEA. This CDR3 reads CSVGTGPNTGEQFF. The DNA of the CDR3 is TGCAGCGTTGGAACAGGGCCAAACACCGGGGAGCAGTTTTTT.

As concerns this clonotype: It may be a read error: a sequence one base away is much more abundant. The chain is built from TRBV5-1 and TRBJ2-1, with 7 bases lining up with TRBD1. The CDR3 length is 15 residues. Germline CDR1 and CDR2: SGHRS and YFSETQ. The CDR3 coding sequence is TGCGTCAGCAGCTTCCGGGACAGCTCCTACAATGAGCAGTTCTTC. Translated: CVSSFRDSSYNEQFF.

About this clonotype: The junction departs from germline at one end; a sequencing error may be responsible. The CDR3 is CASNQEGRDETQYF. CDR3 bases: TGCGCCAGCAACCAAGAAGGGAGAGACGAGACCCAGTACTTC. The chain has TRBV4-3 and TRBJ2-5; the D gene is possibly TRBD2 (5 bases). This CDR3 has 14 residues. Germline CDR1 LGHNA, CDR2 YSLEER.

Comment on this clonotype: Possible read error: a much larger clone is one base away. The gene calls are TRBV12-3 or TRBV12-4 and TRBJ2-2; tentatively, D is TRBD1 (6 bases). Trimming removed 6 bases from V and 7 bases from J, with 18 bases in between. The CDR3 covers 15 residues. CDR3 in DNA: TGTGCCAGCAGCCGGGAACAGGGATTGTTCGGGGAGCTGTTTTTT. It is translated as CASSREQGLFGELFF.

This clonotype has ten or more counts. In DNA, the CDR3 is TGTGCCAGCAGCCAACTACCAGGGGACAGTTGGAACACTGAAGCTTTCTTT. Protein product: CASSQLPGDSWNTEAFF. This sequence joins TRBV4-2 and TRBJ1-1; 7 nucleotides align to TRBD1. J was trimmed by 1 base and V by 2 bases; bases with no gene match: 10. The CDR3 extends over 17 amino acids. From germline, CDR1 is LGHNA and CDR2 YNFKEQ.

Note on this clonotype: This may be a read error, as it is one base from a much larger clone. The chain couples TRBV12-3 or TRBV12-4 to TRBJ1-2; D is uncertain. The CDR3 has 16 amino acids. Deletions cut 7 bases from V and 2 bases from J, with 20 bases between. The CDR3 DNA is TGTGCCAGCACCTCGGCGAAGCTAGTGGCAAACTATGGCTACACCTTC. Translation gives CASTSAKLVANYGYTF.

This clonotype was observed a single time. This chain connects TRBV7-3 to TRBJ1-1; TRBD1 aligns across 7 bases. CDR3 length equals 14 residues. Germline CDR1 reads SGHTA; CDR2 reads FQGTGA. V shed 4 bases, J shed 2 bases, and the junction held 4 bases outside the gene matches. This chain's CDR3 is CASSSGQPNTEAFF. As DNA, the CDR3 is TGTGCCAGCAGCTCGGGACAGCCAAACACTGAAGCTTTCTTT.

Worth noting for this clonotype: This may stem from a read error, because a much larger clone lies one nucleotide away. V usage is TRBV29-1 and J usage is TRBJ2-5; TRBD1 matches at 11 bases. CDR1 SQVTM and CDR2 ANQGSEA come from the germline V gene. The CDR3 is 14 amino acids. The CDR3 protein is CNAGTGGSRETQYF. CDR3 nucleotides: TGCAACGCCGGGACAGGGGGTTCTCGGGAGACCCAGTACTTC. Together with reference TRBV29-1 and TRBJ2-5, the CDR3 gives the full variable domain: SAVISQKPSRDICQRGTSLTIQCQVDSQVTMMFWYRQQPGQSLTLIATANQGSEATYESGFVIDKFPISRPNLTFSTLTVSNMSPEDSSIYLCNAGTGGSRETQYFGPGTRLLVL.

In regard to this clonotype: One end of the junction does not line up with germline, which may come from a read error. The V call is TRBV11-2, the J call TRBJ2-3; D is ambiguous. CDR1 and CDR2 (germline): SGHAT, FQNNGV. The CDR3 is 13 amino acids. This CDR3 is CDSSLAPTDTQYF. The CDR3 DNA is TGTGACAGCAGCTTAGCCCCCACAGATACGCAGTATTTT.

This sequence joins TRBV6-1 and TRBJ2-7; D gene ambiguous. Germline lookup yields CDR1 MNHNS and CDR2 SASEGT. V lost 6 bases to trimming and J lost 6 bases, with 12 bases between them. This CDR3 has 12 residues. The CDR3 bases are TGTGCCAGCAGCTTCACTTATCTCGAGCAGTACTTC. This translates into CASSFTYLEQYF.

The chain recombines TRBV30 with TRBJ2-1; 7 bases fit TRBD2. The CDR3 covers 14 residues. The V gene's germline CDR1 is GTSNPN and CDR2 SVGIG (reference sequence). Trimming cost V 8 bases and J 2 bases; bases outside gene matches: 9. The CDR3: CAANGGSPYNEQFF. The CDR3 region has the DNA TGTGCCGCTAACGGGGGGAGCCCCTACAATGAGCAGTTCTTC.